This TCR beta chain was identified during a study of type 1 regulatory T cells. CDR1 and CDR2 (germline): SEHNR, FQNEAQ (reference sequence). Trimming took off 3 bases at V and 3 bases at J, with 0 bases between the two ends. The CDR3 has 12 residues. About this clonotype itself: Its specificity is not known.

TCRdb itself ran the reads through MiXCR, one entry per CDR3 protein. This table holds over 55,000 distinct CDR3 sequences, about three fifths found once. Graft donor-derived T-allo10 cells were described as host-alloantigen-specific, anergic, and alloantigen-specifically suppressive. This clonotype originated in a human donor in good health. Sequenced sample: cultured T cells, either the whole culture or a sorted T cell fraction (not recorded which). As for subset: Tr1-enriched cell product generated in vitro against host alloantigens. The V call is TRBV7-9, the J call TRBJ1-6; no reliable D call. The CDR3 here is CASSFYNSPLHF. Written as DNA, the CDR3 is TGTGCCAGCAGCTTCTATAATTCACCCCTCCACTTT.